These 25 T cell receptor beta chains share one sample of origin, sequenced in a study of T cell repertoires in cytomegalovirus infection. TCRdb passed the reads through MiXCR, listing each CDR3 protein once. The sample lists around 740,000 distinct CDR3 sequences; 35% were seen once. The sequencing input was PBMCs. Receptor source: a human donor in good health (CMV status not recorded). Some clones in this sample may be carry-over from other donors' samples.

This clonotype was seen at least ten times. The chain employs TRBV12-3 or TRBV12-4 and TRBJ1-2, with D possibly TRBD1 on 6 matching bases. V was trimmed by 10 bases and J by 3 bases, leaving 15 bases between them. The CDR3 has 13 amino acids. CDR3 residues: CAIRRGADYGYTF. CDR3 nucleotides: TGTGCCATCAGGCGGGGGGCGGACTATGGCTACACCTTC.

Only a few counts were recorded for this clonotype. This sequence joins TRBV6-1 and TRBJ1-1; D uncertain. CDR3 size: 16 residues. V was pared by 4 bases and J by 0 bases, with 15 bases between. The germline V gene has CDR1 MNHNS and CDR2 SASEGT. The CDR3, as DNA: TGTGCCAGCAGTGCCTCCCGGGGAAGGTTGAACACTGAAGCTTTCTTT. Translation: CASSASRGRLNTEAFF.

This clonotype was picked up a small number of times. The DNA of the CDR3 is TGCGCCAGCAGCCAAGATTACAGGGAGGTTGCAACTAATGAAAAACTGTTTTTT. Residues: CASSQDYREVATNEKLFF. V gene TRBV4-1 combines with J gene TRBJ1-4, with D possibly matching TRBD1 (6 bases). The CDR3 totals 18 residues. V lost 0 bases and J lost 0, with 14 bases in between. Germline values: CDR1 MGHRA, CDR2 YSYEKL.

J is TRBJ1-1 and V is TRBV10-3; 10 positions agree with TRBD1. V was pared by 6 bases and J by 4 bases, with 11 bases of the junction left unmatched. The CDR3 length is 16 residues. The germline CDR1 and CDR2 sequences are ENHRY and SYGVKD. The CDR3 DNA follows: TGTGCCATCAGGGGGACAGGGGAAGGGGGGACCACTGAAGCTTTCTTT. Translating it yields CAIRGTGEGGTTEAFF.

This clonotype came up a few times. V and J are TRBV20-1 and TRBJ1-2; D may be TRBD1 (6 bases). V lost 0 bases to trimming and J lost 6 bases, with 11 bases between them. Germline CDR1 is DFQATT and CDR2 is SNEGSKA (reference sequence). The CDR3 runs 13 residues. In DNA form, the CDR3 reads TGCAGTGCTAGAGATCGGGGGCGAGATGGCTACACCTTC. Its translation: CSARDRGRDGYTF.

This chain uses TRBV7-9 with TRBJ1-6, with D possibly being TRBD1 (6 bases). V dropped 5 bases and J dropped 8 bases, with 16 bases sitting between them. Germline lookup yields CDR1 SEHNR and CDR2 FQNEAQ (reference sequence). The CDR3 loop spans 15 amino acids. The CDR3 sequence: CASSTYREIDSPLHF. The CDR3 DNA sequence: TGTGCCAGCAGCACCTACAGGGAAATAGATTCACCCCTCCACTTT.

The chain uses TRBV19 and TRBJ2-7; 12 positions agree with TRBD2. Per germline, CDR1 LNHDA and CDR2 SQIVND (reference sequence). The CDR3 covers 15 residues. Trimming cost V 2 bases and J 4 bases; bases outside gene matches: 3. The CDR3 sequence: CASSILLAGGYEQYF. Here the CDR3 DNA reads TGTGCCAGTAGTATACTACTAGCGGGAGGTTACGAGCAGTACTTC. Filled out from reference TRBV19 and TRBJ2-7, the complete variable domain reads DGGITQSPKYLFRKEGQNVTLSCEQNLNHDAMYWYRQDPGQGLRLIYYSQIVNDFQKGDIAEGYSVSREKKESFPLTVTSAQKNPTAFYLCASSILLAGGYEQYFGPGTRLTVT.

About this clonotype: The junction departs from germline at one end; a sequencing error may be responsible. The chain has TRBV7-6 and TRBJ1-1; D not certain. The germline gives CDR1 SGHVS, CDR2 FNYEAQ. The CDR3 is 15 amino acids. CDR3 amino acids: CSISLLGGVGTEAFF. In nucleotides, the CDR3 is TGTTCCATCAGCCTATTGGGCGGGGTAGGCACTGAAGCGTTCTTT.

The chain is built from TRBV12-3 or TRBV12-4 and TRBJ1-1, with D possibly TRBD1 on 6 matching bases. CDR3 length: 13 amino acids. V was trimmed by 3 bases and J by 5 bases, leaving 10 bases between them. Here the CDR3 DNA reads TGTGCCAGCAGTTTTGAGACAGGTACTGAAGCTTTCTTT. This encodes CASSFETGTEAFF.

On this clonotype itself: A read error is likely, as this CDR3 ends without the conserved phenylalanine or tryptophan. The chain carries TRBV11-2 and TRBJ2-5; D not resolved. This CDR3 spans 13 amino acids. CDR1 is SGHAT, CDR2 FQNNGV, per germline. Trimming cost V 5 bases and J 2 bases, with 9 bases left between them. The DNA of the CDR3 is TGTGCCAGCAGCCCCCAAAGGCAAGAGACCCAGTACTTA. This codes for CASSPQRQETQYL.

This clonotype was seen more than once but under ten times. J is TRBJ2-7 and V is TRBV28; either TRBD1 or TRBD2 may supply D (5 bases each). The CDR3 has 12 amino acids. The ends were cut back, 8 bases at V and 4 bases at J, with 12 bases in the middle. From germline, CDR1 is MDHEN and CDR2 SYDVKM. CDR3 DNA sequence: TGTGCCAGCGGGGGACGGGGTTACGAGCAGTACTTC. Its translation is CASGGRGYEQYF.

There are a few counts of this clonotype. The chain joins TRBV7-2 to TRBJ2-1; the match to TRBD1 covers 10 bases. With V trimmed by 5 bases and J by 7 bases, 5 bases remained unmatched. The CDR3 is 14 amino acids. Per the germline V gene, CDR1 is SGHTA and CDR2 is FQGNSA. CDR3 region: CASSIDRGLNEQFF. CDR3 DNA sequence: TGTGCCAGCAGCATTGACAGGGGGCTGAATGAGCAGTTCTTC. The full variable domain, its missing parts supplied by reference TRBV7-2 and TRBJ2-1, is GAGVSQSPSNKVTEKGKDVELRCDPISGHTALYWYRQSLGQGLEFLIYFQGNSAPDKSGLPSDRFSAERTGGSVSTLTIQRTQQEDSAVYLCASSIDRGLNEQFFGPGTRLTVL.

This clonotype showed up just a few times. J is TRBJ1-2 and V is TRBV6-1; TRBD1 matches at 8 bases. Germline-derived CDR1 and CDR2 are MNHNS and SASEGT. The V and J ends lost 6 bases and 1 base, in that order; junction bases with no gene match: 7. CDR3 size: 15 residues. The CDR3 nucleotides are TGTGCCAGCAGCGGACAGGGCGACCTTAACTATGGCTACACCTTC. Encoded protein: CASSGQGDLNYGYTF.

This clonotype occurred once. A much larger clone lies one base from this, so it may be a read error. The rearrangement uses TRBV28 and TRBJ2-4; 8 bases fit TRBD2. V gave up 4 bases and J gave up 12 bases; unmatched junction bases: 17. Germline V gives CDR1 MDHEN, CDR2 SYDVKM. This CDR3 has 16 amino acids. Here the CDR3 reads CASSSVGRGQNDSQYF. The DNA for the CDR3 is TGTGCCAGCAGTTCCGTCGGGAGGGGTCAAAATGACAGTCAGTACTTC.

About this clonotype itself: Germline is not matched at one junction end, which may reflect a read error. The genes are TRBV7-2 and TRBJ2-2; 7 bases are shared with TRBD1. CDR1 and CDR2 from the germline V gene are SGHTA and FQGNSA. This CDR3 is built from 15 residues. The CDR3 DNA reads TGTGCCAGCAGCTTAGGGGCGGTAAAAACAGGGGAGCTTTTTTTT. Translated, it gives CASSLGAVKTGELFF.

This clonotype was picked up a small number of times. This chain uses TRBV7-2 with TRBJ2-1; D tentatively reads TRBD1 or TRBD2 (6 bases each). This CDR3 spans 16 amino acids. The germline V and J ends were trimmed by 3 bases and 5 bases, with 17 bases remaining between them. The germline V gene has CDR1 SGHTA and CDR2 FQGNSA. The CDR3 region is CASSFPLGGGNNEQFF. The CDR3, as DNA: TGTGCCAGCAGCTTCCCCCTAGGAGGGGGAAACAATGAGCAGTTCTTC.

Written as DNA, the CDR3 is TGTGCCAGCAACCGTGTGATAGAGGGGGTGAACACTGAAGCTTTCTTT. Protein product: CASNRVIEGVNTEAFF. V and J are TRBV11-2 and TRBJ1-1; tentatively, D is TRBD1 (6 bases). The CDR3 runs 16 residues. CDR1 and CDR2 from the germline V gene are SGHAT and FQNNGV. Trimming took off 7 bases at V and 0 bases at J, with 18 bases between the two ends.

This clonotype was seen ten or more times. The chain has TRBV7-2 and TRBJ1-2; 7 bases map to TRBD1. Losses at the gene ends were 0 bases for V and 4 bases for J; bases not matched to a gene: 5. The CDR3 consists of 15 residues. Germline V CDR1 and CDR2: SGHTA, FQGNSA. The CDR3 DNA reads as TGTGCCAGCAGCTTAGCAGGGGGCGCGGGCTATGGCTACACCTTC. The encoded protein is CASSLAGGAGYGYTF.

Only a few counts were recorded for this clonotype. The chain is built from TRBV5-6 and TRBJ2-3; D gene uncertain. The CDR3 consists of 13 residues. V lost 3 bases, J lost 4 bases, and 9 bases lay in between. The V gene's germline CDR1 is SGHDT and CDR2 YYEEEE. The CDR3 sequence: CASSYPRADTQYF. The CDR3 DNA sequence: TGTGCCAGCAGCTACCCTCGAGCAGATACGCAGTATTTT.

The sample holds a few counts of this clonotype. The chain is built from TRBV19 and TRBJ2-1; 7 bases fit TRBD2. Per the germline V gene, CDR1 is LNHDA and CDR2 is SQIVND (reference sequence). The V gene end was trimmed by 3 bases and the J gene end by 2 bases; junction bases not matched to a gene: 4. The CDR3 consists of 15 residues. This chain's CDR3 is CASSISAGAYNEQFF. The CDR3 bases are TGTGCCAGTAGTATTAGCGCGGGGGCCTACAATGAGCAGTTCTTC.

The J gene is TRBJ1-1, the V gene TRBV6-1; TRBD1 aligns across 7 bases. From germline, CDR1 is MNHNS and CDR2 SASEGT. There are 15 residues in the CDR3. The V and J ends lost 7 bases and 4 bases, in that order; junction bases with no gene match: 12. DNA for the CDR3: TGTGCCAGCAAGGGGCAGGGGGGACGAGGCACTGAAGCTTTCTTT. This codes for CASKGQGGRGTEAFF.

This chain joins TRBV7-9 and TRBJ2-1, with 10 bases matching TRBD2. This CDR3 contains 15 residues. V lost 5 bases to trimming and J lost 8 bases; unmatched junction nucleotides: 9. Germline V lookup: CDR1 SEHNR, CDR2 FQNEAQ (reference sequence). This CDR3 reads CASSVTSGEWDEQFF. CDR3 in DNA: TGTGCCAGCAGCGTAACTAGCGGGGAGTGGGATGAGCAGTTCTTC. The full variable domain, rest sourced from reference TRBV7-9 and TRBJ2-1, is DTGVSQNPRHKITKRGQNVTFRCDPISEHNRLYWYRQTLGQGPEFLTYFQNEAQLEKSRLLSDRFSAERPKGSFSTLEIQRTEQGDSAMYLCASSVTSGEWDEQFFGPGTRLTVL.

The rearrangement uses TRBV28 and TRBJ2-3; 10 positions match TRBD2. The CDR3 is 17 residues long. Germline V gene sequence: CDR1 MDHEN, CDR2 SYDVKM. The V gene end was trimmed by 6 bases and the J gene end by 4 bases; junction bases not matched to a gene: 13. The chain's CDR3 is CASSRILLAGDSDTQYF. Written as DNA, the CDR3 is TGTGCCAGCAGCCGTATTTTGCTAGCGGGAGACTCAGATACGCAGTATTTT.

This clonotype has just a few counts. The chain is built from TRBV28 and TRBJ1-6; no clear D. V was pared by 3 bases and J by 3 bases, with 12 bases between. The CDR3 has 16 residues. Germline values: CDR1 MDHEN, CDR2 SYDVKM. CDR3 in amino acids: CASSLKGIYYNSPLHF. The CDR3 DNA sequence: TGTGCCAGCAGTTTGAAAGGGATTTACTATAATTCACCCCTCCACTTT.

The genes are TRBV6-6 and TRBJ1-4, with D tentatively TRBD1 (5 bases). The germline V gene has CDR1 MNHNY and CDR2 SVGAGI (reference sequence). This CDR3 region has 12 residues. The ends were cut back, 2 bases at V and 11 bases at J, with 9 bases in the middle. The chain's CDR3 is CASSYPWGKLFF. DNA for the CDR3: TGTGCCAGCAGTTACCCGTGGGGGAAACTGTTTTTT.